Given below is one T cell receptor beta chain in context. This specimen comes from a study of blood T cell repertoires in COVID-19. Across the study: From the United States, Italy and Spain came samples of acute and convalescent COVID-19. Sample material is recorded as cDNA or gDNA derived from T cells, B-cell-depleted T cells, or PBMCs.

The CDR3 runs to 15 residues. From germline, CDR1 is MGHRA and CDR2 YSYEKL. J was trimmed by 1 base and V by 3 bases; bases with no gene match: 4. Authors' data handling: Amplifying reference gene primers gave estimates of nucleated cell counts. Only in-frame clones appear in the TCRdb table, and some are missing; sequencing was by immunoSEQ multiplex PCR. D and trimming come from the DNA, and the V and J calls and clone size come from that table. This sample yields about 50,000 clones, of which 76% are seen a single time; roughly a fifth belongs to the top ten. The chain links TRBV4-1 to TRBJ2-3; TRBD2 agrees at 7 bases. Sequenced input: peripheral blood. The receptor comes from a man aged 50 to 60 with active or convalescent COVID-19. The CDR3 reads CASSHRDYRTDTQYF. The CDR3 DNA is TGCGCCAGCAGCCACCGGGACTATCGCACAGATACGCAGTATTTT.